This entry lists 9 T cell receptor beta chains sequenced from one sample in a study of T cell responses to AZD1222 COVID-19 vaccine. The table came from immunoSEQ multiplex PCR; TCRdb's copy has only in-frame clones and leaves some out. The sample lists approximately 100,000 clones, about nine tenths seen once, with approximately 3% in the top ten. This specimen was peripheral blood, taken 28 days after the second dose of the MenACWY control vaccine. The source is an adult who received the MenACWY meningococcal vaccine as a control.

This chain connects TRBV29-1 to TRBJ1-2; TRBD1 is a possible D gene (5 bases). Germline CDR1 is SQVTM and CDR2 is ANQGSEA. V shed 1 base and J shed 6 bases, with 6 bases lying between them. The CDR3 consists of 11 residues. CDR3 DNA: TGCAGCGTTGAAGGGACAAATGGCTACACCTTC. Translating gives CSVEGTNGYTF. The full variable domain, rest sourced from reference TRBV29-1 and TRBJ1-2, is SAVISQKPSRDICQRGTSLTIQCQVDSQVTMMFWYRQQPGQSLTLIATANQGSEATYESGFVIDKFPISRPNLTFSTLTVSNMSPEDSSIYLCSVEGTNGYTFGSGTRLTVV.

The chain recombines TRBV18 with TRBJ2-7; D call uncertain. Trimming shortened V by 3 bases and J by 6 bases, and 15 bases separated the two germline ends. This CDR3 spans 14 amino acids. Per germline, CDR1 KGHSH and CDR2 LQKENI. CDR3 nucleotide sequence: TGTGCCAGCTCACCGACCTCTGGAACAGTCGAGCAGTACTTC. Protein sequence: CASSPTSGTVEQYF.

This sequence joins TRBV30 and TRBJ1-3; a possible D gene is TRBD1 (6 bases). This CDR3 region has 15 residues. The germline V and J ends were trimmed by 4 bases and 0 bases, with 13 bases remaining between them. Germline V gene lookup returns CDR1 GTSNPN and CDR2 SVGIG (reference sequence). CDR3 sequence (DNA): TGTGCCTGGATCGGACAGTTACTCTCTGGAAACACCATATATTTT. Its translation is CAWIGQLLSGNTIYF.

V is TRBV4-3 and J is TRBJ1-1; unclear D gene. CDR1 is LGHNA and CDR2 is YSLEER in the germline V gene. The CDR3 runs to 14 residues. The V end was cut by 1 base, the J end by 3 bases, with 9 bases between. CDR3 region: CASSQVTSYTEAFF. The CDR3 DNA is TGCGCCAGCAGCCAAGTTACTTCTTACACTGAAGCTTTCTTT.

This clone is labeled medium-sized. The CDR3 loop is CASSSPGLASYNEQFF. The CDR3 DNA sequence: TGCGCCAGCAGCTCCCCGGGACTAGCCTCCTACAATGAGCAGTTCTTC. The gene calls are TRBV5-1 and TRBJ2-1; 9 bases line up with TRBD2. This CDR3 is 16 amino acids long. Germline CDR1 SGHRS, CDR2 YFSETQ. Unmatched junction bases numbered 4, after V lost 3 bases and J lost 0 bases.

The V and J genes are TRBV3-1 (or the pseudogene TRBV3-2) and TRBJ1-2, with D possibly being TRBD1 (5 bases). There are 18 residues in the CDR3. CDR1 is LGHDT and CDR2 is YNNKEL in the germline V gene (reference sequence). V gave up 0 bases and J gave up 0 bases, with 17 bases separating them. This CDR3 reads CASSQDRLVLGANYGYTF. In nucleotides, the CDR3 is TGTGCCAGCAGCCAAGATCGATTGGTACTAGGGGCTAACTATGGCTACACCTTC.

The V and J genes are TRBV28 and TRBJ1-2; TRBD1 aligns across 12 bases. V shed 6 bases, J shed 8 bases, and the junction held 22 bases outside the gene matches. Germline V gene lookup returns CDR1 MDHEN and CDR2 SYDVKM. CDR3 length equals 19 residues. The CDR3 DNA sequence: TGTGCCAGCAGGATAAGGAAAGGGGGGACAGGGGGCGCATTCAAGGGCTACACCTTC. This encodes CASRIRKGGTGGAFKGYTF.

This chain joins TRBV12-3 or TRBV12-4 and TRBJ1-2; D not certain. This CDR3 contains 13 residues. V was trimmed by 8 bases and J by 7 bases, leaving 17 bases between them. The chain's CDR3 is CASRSGRGFGYTF. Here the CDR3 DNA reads TGTGCCAGCCGATCTGGACGCGGTTTTGGCTACACCTTC.

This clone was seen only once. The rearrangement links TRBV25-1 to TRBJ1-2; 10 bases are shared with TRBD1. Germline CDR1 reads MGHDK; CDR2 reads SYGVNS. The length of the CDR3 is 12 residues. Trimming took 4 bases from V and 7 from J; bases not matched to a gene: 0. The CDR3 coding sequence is TGTGCCAGCAGTGGGACAGGGGGTGGCTACACCTTC. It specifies CASSGTGGGYTF.